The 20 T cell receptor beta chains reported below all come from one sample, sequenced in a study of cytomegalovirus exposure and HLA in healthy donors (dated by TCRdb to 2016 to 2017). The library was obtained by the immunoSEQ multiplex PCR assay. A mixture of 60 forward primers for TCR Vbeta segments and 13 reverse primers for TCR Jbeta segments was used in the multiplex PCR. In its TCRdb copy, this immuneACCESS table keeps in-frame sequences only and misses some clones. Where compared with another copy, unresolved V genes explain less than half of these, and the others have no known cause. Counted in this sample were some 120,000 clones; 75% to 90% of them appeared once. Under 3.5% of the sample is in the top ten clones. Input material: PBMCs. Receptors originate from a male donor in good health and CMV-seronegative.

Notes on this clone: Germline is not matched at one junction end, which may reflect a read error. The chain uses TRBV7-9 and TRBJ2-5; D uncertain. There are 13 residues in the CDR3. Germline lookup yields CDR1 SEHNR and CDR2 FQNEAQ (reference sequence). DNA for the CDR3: TGTTCCAGCAGCCCAGACAACCAAGAGACCCAGTACTTC. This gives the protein CSSSPDNQETQYF. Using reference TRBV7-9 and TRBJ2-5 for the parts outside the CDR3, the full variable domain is DTGVSQNPRHKITKRGQNVTFRCDPISEHNRLYWYRQTLGQGPEFLTYFQNEAQLEKSRLLSDRFSAERPKGSFSTLEIQRTEQGDSAMYLCSSSPDNQETQYFGPGTRLLVL.

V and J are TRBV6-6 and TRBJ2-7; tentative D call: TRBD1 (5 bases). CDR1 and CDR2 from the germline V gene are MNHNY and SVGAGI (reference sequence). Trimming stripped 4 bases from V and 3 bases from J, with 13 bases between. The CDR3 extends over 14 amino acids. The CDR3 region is CASSLLGQGYEQYF. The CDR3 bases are TGTGCCAGCAGTTTACTGGGGCAGGGCTACGAGCAGTACTTC.

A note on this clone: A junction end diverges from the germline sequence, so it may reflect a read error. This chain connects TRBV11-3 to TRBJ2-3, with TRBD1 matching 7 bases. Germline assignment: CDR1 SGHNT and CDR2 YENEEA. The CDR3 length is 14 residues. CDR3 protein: CASSLGQGADMQYF. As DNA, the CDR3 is TGTGCCAGCAGCTTAGGACAGGGCGCAGATATGCAGTATTTT.

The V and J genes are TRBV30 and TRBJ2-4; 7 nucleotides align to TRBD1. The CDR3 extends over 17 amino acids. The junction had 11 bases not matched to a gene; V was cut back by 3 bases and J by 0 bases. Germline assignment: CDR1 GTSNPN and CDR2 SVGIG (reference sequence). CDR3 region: CAWRKPAQGVAKNIQYF. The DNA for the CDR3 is TGTGCCTGGAGAAAGCCGGCCCAGGGGGTAGCCAAAAACATTCAGTACTTC.

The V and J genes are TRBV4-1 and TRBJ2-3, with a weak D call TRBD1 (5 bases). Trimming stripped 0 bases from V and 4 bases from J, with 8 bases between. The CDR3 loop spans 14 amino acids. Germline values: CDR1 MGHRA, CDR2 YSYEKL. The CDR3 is CASSQEGPADTQYF. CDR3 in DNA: TGCGCCAGCAGCCAAGAGGGGCCTGCAGATACGCAGTATTTT.

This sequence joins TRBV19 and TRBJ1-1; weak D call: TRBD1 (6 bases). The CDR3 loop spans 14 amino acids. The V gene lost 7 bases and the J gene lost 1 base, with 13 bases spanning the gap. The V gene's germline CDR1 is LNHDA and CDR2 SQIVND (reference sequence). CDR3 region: CASNKDRTNTEAFF. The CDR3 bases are TGTGCCAGTAACAAGGACAGAACGAACACTGAAGCTTTCTTT.

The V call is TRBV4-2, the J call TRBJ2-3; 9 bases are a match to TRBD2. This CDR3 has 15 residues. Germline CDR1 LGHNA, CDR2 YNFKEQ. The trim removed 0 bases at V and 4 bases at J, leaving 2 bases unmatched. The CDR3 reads CASSQERGGADTQYF. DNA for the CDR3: TGTGCCAGCAGCCAAGAGCGGGGGGGCGCAGATACGCAGTATTTT.

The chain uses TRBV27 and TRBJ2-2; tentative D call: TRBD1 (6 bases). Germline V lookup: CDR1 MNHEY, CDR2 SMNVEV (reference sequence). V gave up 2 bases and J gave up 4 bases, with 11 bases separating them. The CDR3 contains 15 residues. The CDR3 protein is CASSLVGAFTGELFF. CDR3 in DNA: TGTGCCAGCAGTTTAGTGGGGGCCTTCACCGGGGAGCTGTTTTTT.

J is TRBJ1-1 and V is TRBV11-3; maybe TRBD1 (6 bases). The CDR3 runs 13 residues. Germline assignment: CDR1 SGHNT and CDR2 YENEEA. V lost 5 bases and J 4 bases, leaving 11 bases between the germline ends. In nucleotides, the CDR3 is TGTGCCAGCAGCGAAGGGGGGGGCACTGAAGCTTTCTTT. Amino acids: CASSEGGGTEAFF.

The CDR3 sequence is CASSPQDSANEKLFF. CDR3 sequence (DNA): TGCGCCAGCAGCCCCCAGGACAGCGCGAATGAAAAACTGTTTTTT. This chain uses TRBV4-1 with TRBJ1-4, with D possibly matching TRBD1 (6 bases). Trimming took 4 bases from V and 5 from J, leaving 14 bases between them. The CDR3 has 15 residues. Germline V gives CDR1 MGHRA, CDR2 YSYEKL.

The CDR3, as DNA: TGCGCCAGCAGTGAGTCACACAATAGCAATCAGCCCCAGCATTTT. Translating gives CASSESHNSNQPQHF. The rearrangement joins TRBV10-2 to TRBJ1-5; no clear D. V dropped 0 bases and J dropped 0 bases, with 6 bases sitting between them. Germline CDR1 is WSHSY and CDR2 is SAAADI. The CDR3 length is 15 residues.

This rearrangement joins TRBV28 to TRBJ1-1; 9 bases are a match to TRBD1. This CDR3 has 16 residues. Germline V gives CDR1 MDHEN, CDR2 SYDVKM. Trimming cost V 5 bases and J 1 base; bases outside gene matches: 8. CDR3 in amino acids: CASSLRDRVGNTEAFF. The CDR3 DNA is TGTGCCAGCAGTCTCCGGGACAGGGTTGGGAACACTGAAGCTTTCTTT.

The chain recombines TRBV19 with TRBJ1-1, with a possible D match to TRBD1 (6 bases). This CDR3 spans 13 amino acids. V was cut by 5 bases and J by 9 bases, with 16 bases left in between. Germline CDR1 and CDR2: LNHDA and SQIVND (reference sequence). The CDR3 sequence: CASSGYTGHKAFF. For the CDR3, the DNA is TGTGCCAGTAGTGGATACACGGGACACAAAGCTTTCTTT.

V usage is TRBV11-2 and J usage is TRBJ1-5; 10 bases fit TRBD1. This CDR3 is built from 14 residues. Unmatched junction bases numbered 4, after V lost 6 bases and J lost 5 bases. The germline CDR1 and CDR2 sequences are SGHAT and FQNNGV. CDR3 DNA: TGTGCCAGCAGGGGGACAGGGGTTGATCAGCCCCAGCATTTT. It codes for CASRGTGVDQPQHF.

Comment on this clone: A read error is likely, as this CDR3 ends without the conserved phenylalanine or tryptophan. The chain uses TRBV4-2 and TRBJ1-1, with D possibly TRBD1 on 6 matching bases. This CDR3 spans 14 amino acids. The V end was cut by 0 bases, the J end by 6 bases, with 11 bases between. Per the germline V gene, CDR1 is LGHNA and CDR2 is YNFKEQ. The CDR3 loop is CASSQDFRGPEAFL. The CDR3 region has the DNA TGTGCCAGCAGCCAAGATTTCAGGGGCCCTGAAGCTTTCCTT.

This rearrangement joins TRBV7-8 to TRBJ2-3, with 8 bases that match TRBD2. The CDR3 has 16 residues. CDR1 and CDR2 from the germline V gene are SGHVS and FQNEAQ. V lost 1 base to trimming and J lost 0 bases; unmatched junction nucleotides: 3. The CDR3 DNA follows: TGTGCCAGCAGCTTAGTATCGGGGGGGAGCACAGATACGCAGTATTTT. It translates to CASSLVSGGSTDTQYF. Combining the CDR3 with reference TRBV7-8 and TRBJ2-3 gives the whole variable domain GAGVSQSPRYKVAKRGQDVALRCDPISGHVSLFWYQQALGQGPEFLTYFQNEAQLDKSGLPSDRFFAERPEGSVSTLKIQRTQQEDSAVYLCASSLVSGGSTDTQYFGPGTRLTVL.

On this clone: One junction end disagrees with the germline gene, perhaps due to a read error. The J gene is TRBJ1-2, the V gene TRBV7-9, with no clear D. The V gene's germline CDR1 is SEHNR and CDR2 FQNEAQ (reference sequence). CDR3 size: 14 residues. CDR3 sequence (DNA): TGTTCCAGCAGCCGACCGGGAGGCGACTATGGCTACACCTTC. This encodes CSSSRPGGDYGYTF.

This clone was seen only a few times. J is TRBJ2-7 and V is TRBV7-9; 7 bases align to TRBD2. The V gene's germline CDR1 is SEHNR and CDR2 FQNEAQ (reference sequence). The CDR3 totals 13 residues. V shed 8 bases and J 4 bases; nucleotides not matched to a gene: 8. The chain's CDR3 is CASGGDRYYEQYF. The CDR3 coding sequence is TGTGCCAGCGGGGGGGACCGTTATTACGAGCAGTACTTC.

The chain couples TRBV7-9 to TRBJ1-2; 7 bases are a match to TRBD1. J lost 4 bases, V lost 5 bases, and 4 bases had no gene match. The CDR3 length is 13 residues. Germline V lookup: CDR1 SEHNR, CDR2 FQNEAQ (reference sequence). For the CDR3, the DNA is TGTGCCAGCAGCGGGGACAGCCCCTATGGCTACACCTTC. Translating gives CASSGDSPYGYTF.

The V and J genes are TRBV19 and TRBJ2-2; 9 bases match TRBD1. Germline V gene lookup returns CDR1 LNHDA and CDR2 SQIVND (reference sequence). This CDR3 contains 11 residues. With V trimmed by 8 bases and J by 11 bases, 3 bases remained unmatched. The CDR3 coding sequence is TGTGCCAGTTACAGGGGGCGTGAGCTGTTTTTT. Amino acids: CASYRGRELFF.